The rows below give T cell receptor beta chains drawn from one sample of a study of OX40 agonist ivuxolimab in advanced cancers. Produced via immunoSEQ multiplex PCR; TCRdb's table is partial and in-frame only. The data hold approximately 90,000 clones, with roughly 89% observed a single time. The material was CD4+ or CD8+ T cells sorted from blood, obtained in a trial of the OX40 agonist ivuxolimab. The receptors were gathered from an adult with an advanced solid tumor such as melanoma, head and neck, liver or kidney cancer. CDR3s include the opening cysteine and the closing phenylalanine or tryptophan. A D gene is named only where the DNA matches it firmly. Clone size appears in some rows only: once, few, many, or a class for an expanded clone.

j_call d_call clone_size v_call cdr3_aa cdr3_nt
TRBJ2-7 - - TRBV30 CAWNLGARRGEQYF TGTGCCTGGAACCTCGGGGCCCGGCGGGGCGAGCAGTACTTC
TRBJ1-5 TRBD1 - TRBV5-1 CASSPVPGQPYSNQPQHF TGCGCCAGCAGCCCTGTCCCGGGACAGCCTTATAGCAATCAGCCCCAGCATTTT
TRBJ2-2 - - TRBV5-1 CASSLGTLNTGELFF TGCGCCAGCAGCTTGGGGACTTTGAACACCGGGGAGCTGTTTTTT
TRBJ2-1 - once TRBV6-1 CATIRGGSSYNEQFF TGTGCCACCATCCGAGGGGGTAGCTCCTACAATGAGCAGTTCTTC
TRBJ1-1 TRBD1 - TRBV5-1 CASSPGTGASWVNTEAFF TGCGCCAGCAGCCCGGGGACAGGGGCAAGTTGGGTGAACACTGAAGCTTTCTTT
TRBJ1-6 - - TRBV7-6 CASSLESGVGSPLHF TGTGCCAGCAGCTTAGAGTCGGGGGTAGGTTCACCCCTCCACTTT
TRBJ1-2 - - TRBV7-6 CASSFRRGGYTF TGTGCCAGCAGCTTCCGTAGAGGAGGCTACACCTTC
TRBJ2-1 - - TRBV6-1 CASVALGRSYNEQFF TGTGCCAGCGTAGCATTGGGTAGGAGCTACAATGAGCAGTTCTTC
TRBJ1-1 TRBD1 - TRBV30 CAWSGQGSEAFF TGTGCCTGGTCCGGACAGGGTTCGGAAGCTTTCTTT
TRBJ2-7 - - TRBV6-6 CASRPEMLRAYEQYF TGTGCCAGCAGACCCGAGATGTTGCGAGCCTACGAGCAGTACTTC
TRBJ2-2 TRBD1 - TRBV30 CAWSRLRGRNTGELFF TGTGCCTGGAGTCGCCTAAGGGGGCGAAACACCGGGGAGCTGTTTTTT
TRBJ1-1 TRBD1 - TRBV19 CASSTDRGTEAFF TGTGCCAGTAGTACCGACAGGGGCACTGAAGCTTTCTTT
TRBJ2-1 TRBD2 - TRBV9 CASSALAGVTNEQFF TGTGCCAGCAGCGCACTAGCGGGAGTAACGAATGAGCAGTTCTTC
TRBJ2-2 - - TRBV28 CASSRSRGDTGELFF TGTGCCAGCAGCCGGTCCAGGGGCGACACCGGGGAGCTGTTTTTT
TRBJ2-2 TRBD2 - TRBV19 CASSIAGGSLNTGELFF TGTGCCAGTAGTATAGCGGGGGGGTCCCTAAACACCGGGGAGCTGTTTTTT
TRBJ1-6 - - TRBV6-1 CASSRTDNSPLHF TGTGCCAGCAGCCGGACCGATAATTCACCCCTCCACTTT
TRBJ1-1 - - TRBV7-2 CASSVGNTEAFF TGTGCCAGCAGCGTCGGGAACACTGAAGCTTTCTTT
TRBJ1-4 - - TRBV25-1 CASSEIGLGLATNEKLFF TGTGCCAGCAGTGAAATTGGTCTTGGTCTAGCAACTAATGAAAAACTGTTTTTT
TRBJ1-2 TRBD1 - TRBV28 CASSETGQGNYGYTF TGTGCCAGCAGTGAAACGGGACAGGGTAACTATGGCTACACCTTC
TRBJ2-4 - - TRBV2 CASSERANIQYF TGTGCCAGCTCAGAACGAGCTAACATTCAGTACTTC
TRBJ2-2 - - TRBV10-3 CAISDEANTGELFF TGTGCCATCAGTGACGAGGCGAACACCGGGGAGCTGTTTTTT
TRBJ2-1 TRBD1 - TRBV6-1 CASSEAPGGYNEQFF TGTGCCAGCAGTGAAGCCCCAGGGGGCTACAATGAGCAGTTCTTC
TRBJ2-7 - - TRBV19 CASARVWGSPTYEQYF TGTGCCAGTGCCAGAGTCTGGGGTTCGCCGACTTACGAGCAGTACTTC
TRBJ2-7 TRBD2 - TRBV6-1 CASRDSGGLYEQYF TGTGCCAGCAGAGATTCGGGGGGGCTCTACGAGCAGTACTTC
TRBJ1-4 - - TRBV20-1 CSAWIREKLFF TGCAGTGCTTGGATTAGGGAAAAACTGTTTTTT
TRBJ2-1 - - TRBV5-1 CASSLGPEDNEQFF TGCGCCAGCAGCCTCGGTCCCGAGGACAATGAGCAGTTCTTC
TRBJ2-7 TRBD1 - TRBV6-1 CASSEAPRGQPLYEQYF TGTGCCAGCAGTGAAGCGCCCCGGGGACAGCCTCTCTACGAGCAGTACTTC
TRBJ2-2 - - TRBV10-1 CASSEFRRASLAGKTGELFF TGCGCCAGCAGTGAGTTTCGTCGGGCTAGCCTAGCTGGAAAAACCGGGGAGCTGTTTTTT
TRBJ2-3 - - TRBV6-6 CASSPDRWGDTQYF TGTGCCAGCAGTCCCGACAGGTGGGGGGATACGCAGTATTTT
TRBJ2-7 - - TRBV30 CAWSVGAGWKAEQYF TGTGCCTGGAGTGTTGGGGCAGGGTGGAAAGCCGAGCAGTACTTC
TRBJ2-7 - - TRBV30 CARQDSSYEQYF TGTGCCCGACAGGACAGTTCCTACGAGCAGTACTTC